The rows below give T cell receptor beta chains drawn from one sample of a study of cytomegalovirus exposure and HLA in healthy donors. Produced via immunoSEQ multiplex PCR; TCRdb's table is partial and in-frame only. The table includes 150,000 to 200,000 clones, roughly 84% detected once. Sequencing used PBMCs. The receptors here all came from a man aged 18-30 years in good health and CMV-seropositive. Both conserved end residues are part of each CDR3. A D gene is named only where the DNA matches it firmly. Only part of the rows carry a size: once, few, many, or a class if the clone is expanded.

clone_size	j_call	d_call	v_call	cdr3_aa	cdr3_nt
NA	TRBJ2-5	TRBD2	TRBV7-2	CASSLALAGKQETQYF	TGTGCCAGCAGCTTAGCCCTAGCGGGGAAACAAGAGACCCAGTACTTC
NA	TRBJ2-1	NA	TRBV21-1	CASSSRGQGLDNEQFF	TGTGCCAGCAGCTCTAGGGGGCAGGGTCTTGACAATGAGCAGTTCTTC
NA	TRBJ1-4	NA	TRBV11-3	CASSPTANEKLFF	TGTGCCAGCAGCCCGACAGCTAATGAAAAACTGTTTTTT
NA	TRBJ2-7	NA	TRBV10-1	CASTEDSYEQYF	TGCGCCAGCACCGAAGACAGCTACGAGCAGTACTTC
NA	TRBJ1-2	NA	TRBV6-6	CASMESYGYTF	TGTGCCAGTATGGAGAGCTATGGCTACACCTTC
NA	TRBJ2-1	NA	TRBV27	CASSLSGVYNEQFF	TGTGCCAGCAGTTTATCCGGGGTCTACAATGAGCAGTTCTTC
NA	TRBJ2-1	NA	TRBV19	CASTGGQNNEQFF	TGTGCCAGTACCGGGGGGCAGAACAATGAGCAGTTCTTC
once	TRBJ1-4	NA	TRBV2	CASSLEGTSRRSNEKLFF	TGTGCCAGCAGCCTCGAAGGGACTTCCCGACGTTCTAATGAAAAACTGTTTTTT
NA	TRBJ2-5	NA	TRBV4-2	CASSQVADQETQYF	TGTGCCAGCAGCCAAGTAGCGGACCAAGAGACCCAGTACTTC
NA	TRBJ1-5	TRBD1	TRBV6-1	CASSAGTGGFQPQHF	TGTGCCAGCAGTGCCGGGACAGGGGGCTTTCAGCCCCAGCATTTT
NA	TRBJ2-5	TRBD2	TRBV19	CASSMSGGGETQYF	TGTGCCAGTAGTATGAGCGGGGGCGGGGAGACCCAGTACTTC
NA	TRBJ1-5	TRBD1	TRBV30	CAWSGQGGQPQHF	TGTGCCTGGAGTGGACAGGGGGGACAGCCCCAGCATTTT
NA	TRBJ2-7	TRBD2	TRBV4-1	CASSQDSSGSYEQYF	TGCGCCAGCAGCCAAGACTCTAGCGGGTCCTACGAGCAGTACTTC
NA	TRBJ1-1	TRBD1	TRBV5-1	CASSLGGTARNTEAFF	TGCGCCAGCAGCTTGGGGGGGACAGCGAGGAACACTGAAGCTTTCTTT
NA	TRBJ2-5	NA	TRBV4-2	CASSQDLRGEETQYF	TGTGCCAGCAGCCAAGATCTGCGCGGGGAAGAGACCCAGTACTTC
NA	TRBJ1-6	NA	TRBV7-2	CASSLERSNSPLHF	TGTGCCAGCAGCTTAGAGAGGTCTAACTCACCCCTCCACTTT
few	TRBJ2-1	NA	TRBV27	CASSDGGNEQFF	TGTGCCAGCAGTGATGGGGGGAATGAGCAGTTCTTC
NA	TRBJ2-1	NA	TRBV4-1	CASSQASYEQFF	TGCGCCAGCAGCCAAGCGTCGTATGAGCAGTTCTTC
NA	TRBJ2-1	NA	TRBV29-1	CSVLVRAYNEQFF	TGCAGCGTTTTAGTCAGGGCCTACAATGAGCAGTTCTTC
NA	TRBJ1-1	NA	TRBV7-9	CASSQGMNTEAFF	TGTGCCAGCAGCCAGGGGATGAACACTGAAGCTTTCTTT
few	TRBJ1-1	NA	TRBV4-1	CASSFSAGAGQLALVNTEAFF	TGCGCCAGCAGCTTCAGTGCGGGGGCAGGACAGTTAGCGTTGGTGAACACTGAAGCTTTCTTT
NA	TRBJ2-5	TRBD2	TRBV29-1	CSVASGGAGETQYF	TGCAGCGTCGCTAGCGGGGGGGCCGGAGAGACCCAGTACTTC
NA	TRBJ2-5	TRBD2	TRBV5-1	CASSGGGGGAIEETQYF	TGCGCCAGCAGCGGGGGTGGCGGGGGGGCGATCGAAGAGACCCAGTACTTC
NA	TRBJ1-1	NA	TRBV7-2	CASSFLSNTEAFF	TGTGCCAGCAGCTTCTTATCGAACACTGAAGCTTTCTTT
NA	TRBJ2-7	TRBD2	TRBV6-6	CASRPSGGGSSYEQYF	TGTGCCAGCAGGCCTAGCGGGGGAGGGAGTTCCTACGAGCAGTACTTC
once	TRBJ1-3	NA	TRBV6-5	CASRSTENTIYF	TGTGCCAGCAGGTCGACAGAAAACACCATATATTTT
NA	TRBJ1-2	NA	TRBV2	CASSPDGISNYGYTF	TGTGCCAGCAGTCCCGACGGGATCTCTAACTATGGCTACACCTTC
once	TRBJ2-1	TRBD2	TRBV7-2	CASSLVAGAVNEQFF	TGTGCCAGCAGCTTAGTAGCGGGGGCGGTCAATGAGCAGTTCTTC
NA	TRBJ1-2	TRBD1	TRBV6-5	CASSYPTGTGYGYTF	TGTGCCAGCAGTTACCCTACCGGGACAGGCTATGGCTACACCTTC
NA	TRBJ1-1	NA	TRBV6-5	CASNPRLRNTEAFF	TGTGCCAGCAACCCCCGCCTAAGGAACACTGAAGCTTTCTTT
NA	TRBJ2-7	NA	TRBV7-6	CASSLFLAGSYEQYF	TGTGCCAGCAGCTTATTCCTTGCGGGGTCCTACGAGCAGTACTTC
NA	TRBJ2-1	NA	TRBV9	CASSVGTVSYNEQFF	TGTGCCAGCAGCGTTGGAACAGTCAGCTACAATGAGCAGTTCTTC
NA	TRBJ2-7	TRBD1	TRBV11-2	CASSLVLVQPRTGGYEQYF	TGTGCCAGCAGCTTAGTTCTGGTGCAACCCAGGACAGGGGGATACGAGCAGTACTTC
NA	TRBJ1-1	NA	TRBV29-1	CSVGMLRGKSGAFF	TGCAGCGTTGGCATGTTGAGAGGGAAGTCCGGAGCTTTCTTT
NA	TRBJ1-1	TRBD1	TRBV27	CASSSGGGGTEAFF	TGTGCCAGCAGTTCAGGGGGCGGGGGCACTGAAGCTTTCTTT
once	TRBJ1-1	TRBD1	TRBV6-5	CASSYGPGTENTEAFF	TGTGCCAGCAGCTACGGGCCCGGGACAGAGAACACTGAAGCTTTCTTT